The 5 T cell receptor beta chains below come from one sample, sequenced in a study of blood T cell repertoires in COVID-19. The data were produced by immunoSEQ multiplex PCR, yet TCRdb's version contains in-frame clones alone and is incomplete. The table includes over 200,000 clones, approximately 88% detected once. Sequencing was performed on PBMCs or T cells enriched from blood (not recorded which). The receptors derive from a woman in her 30s who had been exposed to COVID-19.

The chain joins TRBV6-1 to TRBJ2-2; 9 bases agree with TRBD1. CDR1 is MNHNS, CDR2 SASEGT, per germline. V shed 1 base, J shed 4 bases, and the junction held 4 bases outside the gene matches. The CDR3 runs to 16 residues. The CDR3 loop is CASSEVGTGSTGELFF. Here the CDR3 DNA reads TGTGCCAGCAGTGAAGTAGGGACAGGGAGCACCGGGGAGCTGTTTTTT.

This chain joins TRBV7-9 and TRBJ1-1; weak D call: TRBD1 (6 bases). The V and J ends lost 4 bases and 2 bases respectively, with 11 bases between them. The CDR3 extends over 14 amino acids. Germline V gene lookup returns CDR1 SEHNR and CDR2 FQNEAQ (reference sequence). CDR3 sequence: CASSSQQGNTEAFF. As DNA, the CDR3 is TGTGCCAGCAGCTCCCAACAGGGAAACACTGAAGCTTTCTTT.

The J gene is TRBJ1-4, the V gene TRBV30; D uncertain. The CDR3 extends over 11 amino acids. Trimming pared 5 bases from V and 4 bases from J, leaving 5 bases between. Germline CDR1 GTSNPN, CDR2 SVGIG (reference sequence). CDR3 loop: CAWERNEKLFF. In nucleotides, the CDR3 is TGTGCCTGGGAGCGTAATGAAAAACTGTTTTTT. The complete variable domain, with remaining parts taken from reference TRBV30 and TRBJ1-4, reads SQTIHQWPATLVQPVGSPLSLECTVEGTSNPNLYWYRQAAGRGLQLLFYSVGIGQISSEVPQNLSASRPQDRQFILSSKKLLLSDSGFYLCAWERNEKLFFGSGTQLSVL.

V usage is TRBV5-4 and J usage is TRBJ2-1, with TRBD1 identical over 7 bases. The CDR3 consists of 15 residues. Trimming cost V 1 base and J 8 bases; bases outside gene matches: 9. Germline V gene data show CDR1 as SGHNT and CDR2 as YYREEE (reference sequence). As DNA, the CDR3 is TGTGCCAGCAGCTTGAGGGGCGACAGGGTTGATGAGCAGTTCTTC. Translated, it gives CASSLRGDRVDEQFF.

The chain is built from TRBV12-3 or TRBV12-4 and TRBJ2-5; D not resolved. Trimming took off 2 bases at V and 2 bases at J, with 6 bases between the two ends. CDR3 size: 13 residues. CDR3 in amino acids: CASSLSKQETQYF. The CDR3 coding sequence is TGTGCCAGCAGTTTATCCAAACAAGAGACCCAGTACTTC.